Listed here are 25 T cell receptor beta chains from one sample, sequenced in a study of T cell responses to AZD1222 COVID-19 vaccine. The assay was immunoSEQ multiplex PCR, and TCRdb's table has in-frame clones only and misses some. The sample has approximately 94,000 clones, about 88% seen once. The sample was peripheral blood, taken on day 0 of AZD1222 vaccination. The receptors come from an adult in good health.

The chain recombines TRBV6-1 with TRBJ2-7; maybe TRBD1 (5 bases). Per the germline V gene, CDR1 is MNHNS and CDR2 is SASEGT. With 1 base removed from V and 3 bases from J, the gap between germline ends came to 7 bases. This CDR3 is 13 amino acids long. In DNA form, the CDR3 reads TGTGCCAGCAGTGAAGGGGGCAGCTACGAGCAGTACTTC. Its protein is CASSEGGSYEQYF.

The chain is built from TRBV27 and TRBJ1-1; no definite D call. The CDR3 contains 13 residues. Trimming left V 5 bases short and J 5 bases short, with 12 bases between. Germline loops: CDR1 MNHEY, CDR2 SMNVEV (reference sequence). DNA for the CDR3: TGTGCCAGCAGTAACCTTGGGCGGACTGAAGCTTTCTTT. This gives the protein CASSNLGRTEAFF.

Only a few counts were recorded for this clone. The J gene is TRBJ2-4, the V gene TRBV4-1; the D gene is possibly TRBD1 (7 bases). CDR3 length: 15 residues. The V gene's germline CDR1 is MGHRA and CDR2 YSYEKL. V lost 4 bases and J lost 7, with 17 bases in between. In DNA, the CDR3 is TGCGCCAGCAGCCCTTTAGGAGGGGGCAGGAACATTCAGTACTTC. Amino acid sequence: CASSPLGGGRNIQYF.

This chain connects TRBV7-3 to TRBJ1-6; 7 bases fit TRBD1. V was pared by 5 bases and J by 4 bases, with 5 bases of the junction left unmatched. This CDR3 comprises 15 residues. Germline-derived CDR1 and CDR2 are SGHTA and FQGTGA. The CDR3 nucleotides read TGTGCCAGCAGCCAAGGGACAGATTATAATTCACCCCTCCACTTT. Its protein is CASSQGTDYNSPLHF. The variable domain in full, completed from reference TRBV7-3 and TRBJ1-6, reads GAGVSQTPSNKVTEKGKYVELRCDPISGHTALYWYRQSLGQGPEFLIYFQGTGAADDSGLPNDRFFAVRPEGSVSTLKIQRTERGDSAVYLCASSQGTDYNSPLHFGNGTRLTVT.

This clone was found once. V usage is TRBV9 and J usage is TRBJ2-2, with 8 positions matching TRBD2. V gave up 4 bases and J gave up 0 bases; unmatched junction bases: 8. The CDR3 extends over 17 amino acids. The germline CDR1 and CDR2 sequences are SGDLS and YYNGEE. CDR3 nucleotide sequence: TGTGCCAGCAGCTCCCCAGCGGGGGAGGCGAACACCGGGGAGCTGTTTTTT. Residues: CASSSPAGEANTGELFF.

The gene calls are TRBV2 and TRBJ2-7, with D maybe TRBD1 (5 bases). The ends were cut back, 2 bases at V and 3 bases at J, with 14 bases in the middle. This CDR3 region has 15 residues. CDR1 SNHLY and CDR2 FYNNEI come from the germline V gene. The CDR3 sequence: CASSETDSILYEQYF. The CDR3 DNA sequence: TGTGCCAGCAGTGAAACCGACAGCATCCTCTACGAGCAGTACTTC.

In nucleotides, the CDR3 is TGCAGTGCTAGTAGCGGGAGCGAGCAGTACTTC. Its protein is CSASSGSEQYF. The rearrangement uses TRBV20-1 and TRBJ2-7; TRBD2 agrees at 9 bases. The germline V gene has CDR1 DFQATT and CDR2 SNEGSKA (reference sequence). V dropped 3 bases and J dropped 6; count of bases not matched to a gene: 0. The CDR3 covers 11 residues.

The chain carries TRBV6-2 or TRBV6-3 and TRBJ1-2, with D uncertain. CDR3 length: 12 amino acids. Germline-derived CDR1 and CDR2 are MNHEY and SVGEGT. The ends were cut back, 6 bases at V and 4 bases at J, with 9 bases in the middle. CDR3 nucleotides: TGTGCCAGCAGCACAGAACCCTATGGCTACACCTTC. It codes for CASSTEPYGYTF.

This clone was seen only once. The chain employs TRBV11-2 and TRBJ1-2, with 7 bases that match TRBD1. Germline V gene data show CDR1 as SGHAT and CDR2 as FQNNGV. The CDR3 totals 17 residues. J gave up 7 bases and V 2 bases, and 16 bases lay outside the gene matches. The CDR3 DNA follows: TGTGCCAGCAGCTTACTTGGTGGCTATGGGACAGTGGGTGGCTACACCTTC. The encoded protein is CASSLLGGYGTVGGYTF.

This chain connects TRBV13 to TRBJ2-3, with 10 positions matching TRBD2. This CDR3 is built from 14 residues. Germline loops: CDR1 PRHDT, CDR2 FYEKMQ (reference sequence). The V and J ends lost 4 bases and 3 bases, in that order; junction bases with no gene match: 1. The CDR3 sequence: CASSSTSGTDTQYF. The CDR3 DNA reads TGTGCCAGCAGCTCGACTAGCGGGACAGATACGCAGTATTTT.

V gene TRBV10-1 combines with J gene TRBJ2-3; the D gene is possibly TRBD2 (7 bases). V lost 6 bases to trimming and J lost 0 bases, with 22 bases between them. The CDR3 runs to 18 residues. CDR1 is WNHNN and CDR2 is SYGVQD in the germline V gene (reference sequence). The CDR3 DNA follows: TGCGCCAGCAGGGATTTAGGGGGGGCAAGCGCTAGCACAGATACGCAGTATTTT. It codes for CASRDLGGASASTDTQYF.

V is TRBV5-1 and J is TRBJ1-3; D not certain. The CDR3 is made up of 16 amino acids. The V gene's germline CDR1 is SGHRS and CDR2 YFSETQ. V gave up 3 bases and J gave up 2 bases, with 15 bases separating them. CDR3 in amino acids: CASSWGVGRTGNTIYF. CDR3 DNA: TGCGCCAGCAGCTGGGGTGTAGGGCGCACTGGAAACACCATATATTTT.

The chain joins TRBV27 to TRBJ1-6; 7 bases align to TRBD1. V shed 5 bases, J shed 5 bases, and the junction held 3 bases outside the gene matches. The CDR3 has 14 amino acids. Germline V CDR1 and CDR2: MNHEY, SMNVEV (reference sequence). The CDR3 bases are TGTGCCAGCAGTGTACAGGGGAATAATTCACCCCTCCACTTT. Its translation is CASSVQGNNSPLHF.

This chain links TRBV7-9 with TRBJ2-5; 9 positions match TRBD2. This CDR3 spans 18 amino acids. Per germline, CDR1 SEHNR and CDR2 FQNEAQ (reference sequence). The junction had 16 bases not matched to a gene; V was cut back by 6 bases and J by 2 bases. The CDR3 bases are TGTGCCAGCAGTCCTCGCATCCGACTAGCGGTAACTCAAGAGACCCAGTACTTC. Residues: CASSPRIRLAVTQETQYF.

The gene calls are TRBV2 and TRBJ1-4; TRBD1 agrees at 7 bases. Trimming at V came to 5 bases and at J to 0 bases, leaving 6 bases not matched to a gene. The CDR3 runs to 16 residues. Germline CDR1 reads SNHLY; CDR2 reads FYNNEI. The DNA for the CDR3 is TGTGCCAGCAGTCGGACAGGATCTGCAACTAATGAAAAACTGTTTTTT. It specifies CASSRTGSATNEKLFF.

This clone was recorded a few times. The chain uses TRBV7-2 and TRBJ2-3; D call uncertain. Looked up from germline, CDR1 is SGHTA and CDR2 is FQGNSA. This CDR3 has 14 amino acids. V was pared by 1 base and J by 4 bases, with 9 bases between. In nucleotides, the CDR3 is TGTGCCAGCAGCTTAGTTCAGGATTCAGATACGCAGTATTTT. As protein: CASSLVQDSDTQYF.

V is TRBV7-8 and J is TRBJ2-3; 7 bases map to TRBD1. Germline V gene lookup returns CDR1 SGHVS and CDR2 FQNEAQ. The V segment lost 2 bases and the J segment 4 bases; nucleotides outside the gene matches: 3. CDR3 length: 14 amino acids. The chain's CDR3 is CASSLFQGADTQYF. The CDR3 region has the DNA TGTGCCAGCAGCTTATTTCAGGGGGCAGATACGCAGTATTTT.

The chain links TRBV11-3 to TRBJ2-1; D gene uncertain. Trimming stripped 5 bases from V and 5 bases from J, with 13 bases between. The CDR3 is 14 residues long. Germline values: CDR1 SGHNT, CDR2 YENEEA. The DNA for the CDR3 is TGTGCCAGCAGCCTCGGGTTGGATAACAATGAGCAGTTCTTC. Translation gives CASSLGLDNNEQFF.

The J gene is TRBJ1-2, the V gene TRBV5-5; D is perhaps TRBD1 (6 bases). Per germline, CDR1 SGHKS and CDR2 YYEKEE (reference sequence). This CDR3 has 14 residues. The germline V and J ends were trimmed by 5 bases and 4 bases, with 15 bases remaining between them. The CDR3 region has the DNA TGTGCCAGCAGGGGGGAACAGGGCCCCTATGGCTACACCTTC. Its translation is CASRGEQGPYGYTF.

This chain connects TRBV5-1 to TRBJ1-2, with 7 nucleotides matching TRBD1. Germline V gives CDR1 SGHRS, CDR2 YFSETQ. CDR3 size: 16 residues. V was pared by 0 bases and J by 0 bases, with 5 bases of the junction left unmatched. Written as DNA, the CDR3 is TGCGCCAGCAGCTTGGGGGCGACAGGGCCTAACTATGGCTACACCTTC. Translated, it gives CASSLGATGPNYGYTF.

This clone was counted once. This chain connects TRBV5-4 to TRBJ2-7, with TRBD2 identical over 8 bases. Germline CDR1 is SGHNT and CDR2 is YYREEE (reference sequence). CDR3 length: 15 amino acids. Germline trimming cut 0 bases from V and 2 bases from J; bases unmatched to any gene: 4. The CDR3 DNA reads TGTGCCAGCAGCTTGGGTAGCGGGGCAGCCTACGAGCAGTACTTC. Translation: CASSLGSGAAYEQYF.

The CDR3 DNA sequence: TGTGCCAGCAGCATCACTCGAGAGGTTAAACTCTATAGCAATCAGCCCCAGCATTTT. It codes for CASSITREVKLYSNQPQHF. The rearrangement uses TRBV27 and TRBJ1-5; no definite D call. The length of the CDR3 is 19 residues. Germline lookup yields CDR1 MNHEY and CDR2 SMNVEV (reference sequence). Between the trimmed V and J ends, which lost 6 bases and 0 bases, there was a span of 24 bases.

V gene TRBV7-9 combines with J gene TRBJ2-3; possibly TRBD2 for D (5 bases). The germline V and J ends were trimmed by 8 bases and 0 bases, with 12 bases remaining between them. The V gene's germline CDR1 is SEHNR and CDR2 FQNEAQ (reference sequence). This CDR3 spans 14 amino acids. The CDR3 region is CASAAQRSTDTQYF. The CDR3 nucleotides are TGTGCCAGCGCCGCACAGCGGAGCACAGATACGCAGTATTTT.

The rearrangement joins TRBV7-2 to TRBJ2-3; D is unresolved. The V gene lost 6 bases and the J gene lost 2 bases, with 3 bases spanning the gap. Germline loops: CDR1 SGHTA, CDR2 FQGNSA. The length of the CDR3 is 11 residues. The CDR3 region has the DNA TGTGCCAGCAGAGCCACAGATACGCAGTATTTT. The encoded protein is CASRATDTQYF.

CDR3: CASSIGAVNTEAFF. The CDR3 nucleotides are TGTGCCAGTAGTATAGGAGCAGTGAACACTGAAGCTTTCTTT. This chain joins TRBV19 and TRBJ1-1; D is unclear. The CDR3 is 14 amino acids. Trimming removed 1 base from V and 0 bases from J, with 6 bases in between. Germline values: CDR1 LNHDA, CDR2 SQIVND (reference sequence).